This TCR beta chain was identified during a study of identical twins. TCRdb recomputed calls from the 5' RACE reads with MiXCR, one row per CDR3 protein. The sample records around 570,000 distinct CDR3 sequences, 9.6% being singletons. This clonotype was observed at least ten times. Its antigen is unknown. J gave up 4 bases and V 1 base, and 12 bases lay outside the gene matches. Germline V gene data show CDR1 as SGDLS and CDR2 as YYNGEE. The CDR3 sequence is 17 residues long. The donors were all healthy and Caucasian. The study's findings and limits: Low generation-probability sequences were in excess among twin-shared out-of-frame alpha sequences. Insertions ran lower in abundant cord blood beta clonotypes, though not in memory repertoires.

This sample was shared with a second study, whose subject was yellow fever vaccine responses in identical twins.

The V call is TRBV9, the J call TRBJ2-5, with 8 bases aligning to TRBD2. The sample was PBMCs. The clonotype comes from a woman between 18 and 29 years old in good health. CDR3: CASSVSLLGTSGETQYF. CDR3 DNA sequence: TGTGCCAGCAGCGTAAGTCTCCTTGGGACTAGTGGAGAGACCCAGTACTTC. The whole variable domain, remainder taken from reference TRBV9 and TRBJ2-5, is DSGVTQTPKHLITATGQRVTLRCSPRSGDLSVYWYQQSLDQGLQFLIQYYNGEERAKGNILERFSAQQFPDLHSELNLSSLELGDSALYFCASSVSLLGTSGETQYFGPGTRLLVL.